This T cell receptor beta chain derives from a study of blood T cells in healthy people across ages. General study findings and limits: Comparison with aged donors showed that long-lived donors had more naive CD4+ cells and higher diversity.

This clonotype was detected only a few times. Its antigen is as yet unknown. Trimming took off 5 bases at V and 2 bases at J, with 15 bases between the two ends. The germline V gene encodes CDR1 SQVTM and CDR2 ANQGSEA. CDR3 size: 15 residues. Combining a sample-barcoded 5' primer with a J-beta primer mix, a second PCR ran for roughly 6 to 11 cycles. TCRdb passed the 5' RACE reads through MiXCR, listing each CDR3 protein once. Of around 1,500,000 distinct CDR3 sequences listed, 28% are singletons. What was sequenced was blood. The chain carries TRBV29-1 and TRBJ2-2; D is possibly TRBD2 (6 bases). This clonotype was obtained from a woman aged 30 to 39 in good health. The CDR3 DNA sequence: TGCAGCGTTTCCACCGGGACTGGTAACACCGGGGAGCTGTTTTTT. Translating gives CSVSTGTGNTGELFF.